These T cell receptor beta chains were read from a single sample in a study of blood T cell repertoires in COVID-19. Some clones are missing from TCRdb's copy, which holds only in-frame ones; the method was immunoSEQ multiplex PCR. Altogether approximately 300,000 clones are present, approximately 86% being singletons, with the ten largest covering about 2.7%. Sequenced material: PBMCs or T cells enriched from blood (not recorded which). The receptor set was obtained from a woman in her late teens or twenties who had recovered from COVID-19. Both conserved end residues are part of each CDR3. The D gene is left open where the match is weak. Clone size is given for some rows only: seen once, a few or many times, or a class if the clone is expanded.

d_gene	j_gene	v_gene	len	abundance	CDR3nt	CDR3aa
TRBD1	TRBJ1-1	TRBV11-3	13	-	TGTGCCAGCTCTAGGGGGCGGAACACTGAAGCTTTCTTT	CASSRGRNTEAFF
-	TRBJ1-4	TRBV5-5	14	-	TGTGCCAGCAGCTTGGTCCAGGGAAATGAAAAACTGTTTTTT	CASSLVQGNEKLFF
-	TRBJ2-1	TRBV28	12	-	TGTGCCAGCAGACTCACGGGGCAGGGGTTGGTCTTC	CASRLTGQGLVF
TRBD1	TRBJ2-7	TRBV4-1	15	-	TGCGCCAGCAGCCAACCCCGGGACAGAAAGTACGAGCAGTACTTC	CASSQPRDRKYEQYF
-	TRBJ1-3	TRBV5-1	15	-	TGCGCCAGCAGCCCCCCCGGTGACACTGGAAACACCATATATTTT	CASSPPGDTGNTIYF
TRBD1	TRBJ2-3	TRBV5-1	15	once	TGCGCCAGCAGCTCCACAGGGGGACTCACAGATACGCAGTATTTT	CASSSTGGLTDTQYF
TRBD1	TRBJ1-6	TRBV19	19	-	TGTGCCAGTAGTACCATCCGGGACAGGGAAGGGGGTCGCTATTCACCCCTCCACTTT	CASSTIRDREGGRYSPLHF
-	TRBJ2-5	TRBV6-2/TRBV6-3	15	-	TGTGCCAGCAGTTACGACCGGGCCACGGGGGAGACCCAGTACTTC	CASSYDRATGETQYF
TRBD1	TRBJ2-3	TRBV10-1	16	-	TGCGCCAGCAGTGATCGACAGGGGGTGAGCACAGATACGCAGTATTTT	CASSDRQGVSTDTQYF
-	TRBJ2-7	TRBV28	12	-	TGTGCCAGCGGTTCGTTGGGCGTCGAGCAGTACTTC	CASGSLGVEQYF
TRBD1	TRBJ2-7	TRBV4-3	15	-	TGCGCCAGCAGCCAAGATCGGACAGGGGGGTACGAGCAGTACTTC	CASSQDRTGGYEQYF
-	TRBJ1-3	TRBV19	17	-	TGTGCCAGTAGTCTCGTACTCAGGGCAAGCTCTGGAAACACCATATATTTT	CASSLVLRASSGNTIYF
-	TRBJ1-1	TRBV7-3	15	-	TGTGCCAGCAGCTTAGAGGCGACAGTGGTCACTGAAGCTTTCTTT	CASSLEATVVTEAFF
-	TRBJ1-1	TRBV5-4	15	once	TGTGCCAGCAGCTTGGCCACCGGCAGGGACACTGAAGCTTTCTTT	CASSLATGRDTEAFF
-	TRBJ2-3	TRBV7-2	13	-	TGTGCCAGCAGCTTAACTAGTAAAGATACGCAGTATTTT	CASSLTSKDTQYF
-	TRBJ2-4	TRBV28	14	-	TGTGCCAGCAGTCCTAATAACCTGGGAGACATTCAGTACTTC	CASSPNNLGDIQYF